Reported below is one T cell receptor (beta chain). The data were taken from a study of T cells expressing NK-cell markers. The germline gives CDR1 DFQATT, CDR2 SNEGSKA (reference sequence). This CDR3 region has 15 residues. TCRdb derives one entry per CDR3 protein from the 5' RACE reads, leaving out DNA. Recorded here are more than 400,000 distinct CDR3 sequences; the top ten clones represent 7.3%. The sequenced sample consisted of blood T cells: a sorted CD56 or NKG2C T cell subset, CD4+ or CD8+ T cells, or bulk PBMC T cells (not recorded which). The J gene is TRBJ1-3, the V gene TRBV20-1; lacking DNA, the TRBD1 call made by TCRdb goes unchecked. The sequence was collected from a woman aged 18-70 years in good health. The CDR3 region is CSARGTGGFGNTIYF.